This T cell receptor (beta chain) was documented in a study of T cell changes during pregnancy in multiple sclerosis. From germline, CDR1 is MNHEY and CDR2 SVGAGI. The CDR3 is made up of 11 amino acids. V lost 6 bases and J lost 5, with 7 bases in between. This table comes from immunoSEQ multiplex PCR, and its TCRdb copy is limited to in-frame clones, with some not included. Here the sample spans 30,000 to 40,000 clones, 94% being singletons. The sequencing used CD4+ T cells from peripheral blood mononuclear cells, collected in the second trimester of pregnancy. This receptor was identified in a female donor with multiple sclerosis, enrolled in a pregnancy study. J is TRBJ1-2 and V is TRBV6-5; D unclear. CDR3 nucleotide sequence: TGTGCCAGCAGGACTGAGTATGGCTACACCTTC. Its protein is CASRTEYGYTF.